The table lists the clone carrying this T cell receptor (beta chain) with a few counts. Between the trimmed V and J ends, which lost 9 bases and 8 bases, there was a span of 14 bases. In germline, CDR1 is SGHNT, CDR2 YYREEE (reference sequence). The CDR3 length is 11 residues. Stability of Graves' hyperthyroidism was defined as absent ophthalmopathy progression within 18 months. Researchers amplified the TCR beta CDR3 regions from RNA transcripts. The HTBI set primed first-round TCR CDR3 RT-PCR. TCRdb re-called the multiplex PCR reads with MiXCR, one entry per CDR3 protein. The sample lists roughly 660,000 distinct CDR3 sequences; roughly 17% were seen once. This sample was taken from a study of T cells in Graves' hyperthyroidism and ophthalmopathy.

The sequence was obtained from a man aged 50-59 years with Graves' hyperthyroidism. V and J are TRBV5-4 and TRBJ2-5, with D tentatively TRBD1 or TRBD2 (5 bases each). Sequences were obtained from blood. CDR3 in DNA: TGTGCCACGGGGCAGGACACCACCCAGTACTTC. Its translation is CATGQDTTQYF.